This T cell receptor beta chain was sequenced for a study of molecular identifiers for immune sequencing clone quantification. Study-wide results and caveats: Clones above 20 RNA copies held over 99% of effector molecules, under 1% in naive cells. Clone sizes that are highly expanded could be underestimated when identical TCR molecules share a barcode.

Previously reported methods and listed TCR primers produced the bulk TCR libraries. One entry per CDR3 protein results from TCRdb running MiXCR on the PCR reads. The sample comprises hundreds of thousands of distinct CDR3 sequences, about 22% of which are singletons, and 0.65% to 0.75% rests with the top ten. Worth noting for this clonotype: The antigen remains unidentified.

The CD8+CD4-CCR7+CD45RA+ phenotype defined the sorted naive CD8 T cells. The junction had 12 bases not matched to a gene; V was cut back by 5 bases and J by 12 bases. This CDR3 contains 14 residues. Germline V lookup: CDR1 MNHNY, CDR2 SVGAGI (reference sequence). Sequenced input: naive CD8+ T cells from blood, with Jurkat cell RNA spiked in. The subset: FACS-sorted CD8+CD4-CCR7+CD45RA+ naive T cells. This receptor was taken from a human donor in good health. Some libraries in this study had Jurkat cell RNA spiked in. This chain joins TRBV6-6 and TRBJ2-1; 8 bases map to TRBD2. CDR3 sequence: CASSPGREDSGQFF. In nucleotides, the CDR3 is TGTGCCAGCAGTCCGGGGCGGGAGGACAGTGGGCAGTTCTTC.